Here is one T cell receptor (beta chain) with its context. Antigen specificity is unknown. Time point described: after dendritic cell vaccination, including at tumor progression/relapse. From germline, CDR1 is SGHDT and CDR2 YYEEEE. CDR3 length: 11 amino acids. Trimming removed 4 bases at V and 4 bases at J, with 3 bases between. Primers: 60 V beta forward and 13 J beta reverse. TCRdb keeps only in-frame clones here, not all; method: immunoSEQ multiplex PCR. The sample has tens of thousands of clones; around 87% are singletons. These data originate in a study of glioma-infiltrating T cells after dendritic cell vaccination. Overall study context: Treatment, given 2003 to 2012, was autologous tumor lysate-pulsed dendritic cell vaccination. Study observations and caveats: Higher TCR clonality did not directly relate to longer survival.

This receptor was identified in a human donor with glioblastoma. The V and J genes are TRBV5-6 and TRBJ1-3; no definite D call. This specimen was blood, taken after dendritic cell vaccination. Here the CDR3 reads CASSVGNTIYF. CDR3 DNA: TGTGCCAGCAGCGTAGGAAACACCATATATTTT.